This entry features one T cell receptor gamma chain sequence. This clone was seen more than once but under ten times. Its target antigen remains unknown. The TCRdb record carries a much larger clone's protein, which differs from this DNA's translation at residue 9; a read error is the likely cause, and the protein listed here is the DNA translation. Libraries were made using multiplex PCR. TCRdb lists the instrument as Illumina MiSeq. From each sorted gammadelta T cell sample, both TCR gamma (TRG) and TCR delta (TRD) chains were sequenced. The study's processing was this. The repertoire analyses used clonotype tree plots, the accumulated frequency of the top 20 clonotypes, and diversity index (DI) and D75 metrics. TCRdb processed the public reads again with the CATT caller, after which rows with matching DNA were combined. These V and J calls derive from TCRdb rather than the authors' analysis. This sample has tens of thousands of gamma-chain clones in its table, and 2.5% to 3.5% of those were observed once. The ten biggest clones cover roughly 30% of the sample.

These data originate in a study of γδ T cells in repeated Plasmodium falciparum infection (dated by TCRdb to the early 2020s). In terms of the full investigation: The natural-infection arm enrolled Malian children exposed to intense seasonal malaria transmission, compared against age and gender matched Australian children. Malian gammadelta TCR repertoires were analysed cross-sectionally during no-transmission periods and longitudinally across acute febrile malaria episodes. The study examined how repeated Plasmodium falciparum infection shapes the human gammadelta T cell repertoire, using natural infection in Mali and controlled human malaria infection. Four controlled human malaria infections were administered to several malaria-naive U.S. adults over around 600 days by bites from P. falciparum NF54-infected Anopheles stephensi mosquitoes. Samples were collected from controlled-infection subjects at baseline, immediately before selected infections, and 21 days after each infection.

The full study reports these points: Because the controlled-infection cohort was small, analysis of inter-individual variability in gammadelta T cell responses was limited. Generalizability was limited because the Malian cohort came from a small rural village made up predominantly of one ethnic group.

This receptor was obtained from a pool of human donors (malaria-infected and uninfected, not separated). Input material: gamma-delta T cells from blood.

The DNA is TGTGCCACCTGGGACTGGGAGGTTACGGGTAGTGATTGGATCAAGACGTTT. It is translated as CATWDWEVTGSDWIKTF. The chain uses TRGV5 and TRGJP2. Here the J gene was assigned by germline matching of the DNA, as TCRdb has none. V and J are trimmed by 3 bases and 3 bases, and the gene matches miss 13 bases of the junction. Taken from cysteine to phenylalanine, the CDR3 has 17 residues. Only the CDR3 portion is preserved as DNA: 51 bases, with reading frame beginning at the first base. From a lookup of the germline V gene, CDR1 and CDR2 are VINAFY and YDVSNSKD.